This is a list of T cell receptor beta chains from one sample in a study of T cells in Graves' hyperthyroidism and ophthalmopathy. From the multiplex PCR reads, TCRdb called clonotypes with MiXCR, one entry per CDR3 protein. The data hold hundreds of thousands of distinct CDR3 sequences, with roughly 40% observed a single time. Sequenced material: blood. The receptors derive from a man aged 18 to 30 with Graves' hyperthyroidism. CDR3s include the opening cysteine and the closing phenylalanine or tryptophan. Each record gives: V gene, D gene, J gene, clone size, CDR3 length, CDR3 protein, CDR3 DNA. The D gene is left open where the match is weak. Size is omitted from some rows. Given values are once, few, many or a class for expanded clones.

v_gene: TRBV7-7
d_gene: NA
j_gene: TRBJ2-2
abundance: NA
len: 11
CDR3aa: CASSARRELFF
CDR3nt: TGTGCTAGCAGCGCACGAAGGGAGCTGTTTTTT

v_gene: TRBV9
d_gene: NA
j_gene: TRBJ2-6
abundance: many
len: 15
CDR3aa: CASSVWGSGANVLTF
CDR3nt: TGTGCCAGCAGCGTATGGGGTAGTGGGGCCAACGTCCTGACTTTC

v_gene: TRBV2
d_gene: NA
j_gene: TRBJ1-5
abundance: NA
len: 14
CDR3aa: CASAPTGPSQPQHF
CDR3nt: TGTGCCAGTGCCCCCACGGGTCCCAGTCAGCCCCAGCATTTT

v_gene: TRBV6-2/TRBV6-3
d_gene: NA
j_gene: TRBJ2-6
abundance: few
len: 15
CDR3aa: CASSTGYSGANVLTF
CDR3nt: TGTGCCAGCAGTACAGGGTATTCCGGGGCCAACGTCCTGACTTTC

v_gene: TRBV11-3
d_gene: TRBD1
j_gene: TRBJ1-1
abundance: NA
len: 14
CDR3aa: CASSLGTGLSEAFF
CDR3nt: TGTGCCAGCAGCTTGGGGACAGGGTTATCTGAAGCTTTCTTT

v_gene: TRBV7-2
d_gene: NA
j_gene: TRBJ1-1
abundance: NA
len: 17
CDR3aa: CASSQNVRGQIGTEAFF
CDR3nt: TGTGCCAGCAGCCAAAATGTACGAGGACAAATCGGAACTGAAGCTTTCTTT

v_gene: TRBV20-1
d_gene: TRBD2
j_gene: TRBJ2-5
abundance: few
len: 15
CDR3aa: CSAPKTSGIGETQYF
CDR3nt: TGCAGTGCCCCCAAGACTAGCGGGATAGGGGAGACCCAGTACTTC

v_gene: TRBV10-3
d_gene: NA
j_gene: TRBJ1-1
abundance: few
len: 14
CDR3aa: CASNPRGWNTEAFF
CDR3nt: TGTGCCAGCAACCCAAGAGGGTGGAACACTGAAGCTTTCTTT

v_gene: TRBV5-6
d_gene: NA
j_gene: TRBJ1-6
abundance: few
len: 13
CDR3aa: CASRSWTYSPLHF
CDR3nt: TGTGCCAGCAGATCCTGGACATATTCACCCCTCCACTTT

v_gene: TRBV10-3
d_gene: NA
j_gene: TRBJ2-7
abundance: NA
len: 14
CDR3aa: CAISESVAPYEQYF
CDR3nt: TGTGCCATCAGTGAGTCGGTAGCTCCCTACGAGCAGTACTTC

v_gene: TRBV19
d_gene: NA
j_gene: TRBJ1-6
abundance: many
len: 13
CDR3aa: CATRTDYNSPLHF
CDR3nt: TGTGCCACCCGGACGGATTATAATTCACCCCTCCACTTT

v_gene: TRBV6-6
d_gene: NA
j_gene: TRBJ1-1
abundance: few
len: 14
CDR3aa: CASSYGAWNTEAFF
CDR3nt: TGTGCCAGCAGTTACGGGGCATGGAACACTGAAGCTTTCTTT

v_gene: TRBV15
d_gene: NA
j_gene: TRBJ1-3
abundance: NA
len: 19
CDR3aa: CATNSRWGGGIVSGNTIYF
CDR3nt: TGTGCCACCAACTCGAGGTGGGGAGGAGGTATCGTCTCTGGAAACACCATATATTTT

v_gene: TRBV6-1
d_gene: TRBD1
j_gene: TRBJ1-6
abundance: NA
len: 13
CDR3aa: CASSTGGSSPLHF
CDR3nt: TGTGCCAGCAGTACAGGGGGCAGTTCACCCCTCCACTTT

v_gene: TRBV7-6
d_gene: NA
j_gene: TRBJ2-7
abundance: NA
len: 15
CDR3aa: CASSQDMTVAYEQYF
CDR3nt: TGTGCCAGCAGCCAAGATATGACTGTGGCCTACGAGCAGTACTTC

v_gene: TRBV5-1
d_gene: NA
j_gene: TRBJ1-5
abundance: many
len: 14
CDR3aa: CASSPGTSNQPQHF
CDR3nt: TGTGCCAGCAGCCCCGGGACGAGCAATCAGCCCCAGCATTTT

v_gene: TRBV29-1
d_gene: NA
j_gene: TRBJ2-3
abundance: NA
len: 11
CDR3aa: CSGGYTDTQYF
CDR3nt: TGCAGCGGGGGGTATACAGATACGCAGTATTTT

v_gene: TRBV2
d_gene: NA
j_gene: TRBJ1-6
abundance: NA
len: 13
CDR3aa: CASSGGANSPLHF
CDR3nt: TGTGCCAGCAGTGGGGGGGCGAATTCACCCCTCCACTTT

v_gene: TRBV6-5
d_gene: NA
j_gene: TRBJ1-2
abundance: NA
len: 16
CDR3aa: CASSPPFPQGSYGYTF
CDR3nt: TGTGCCAGCAGTCCACCCTTTCCGCAGGGGAGCTATGGCTACACCTTC